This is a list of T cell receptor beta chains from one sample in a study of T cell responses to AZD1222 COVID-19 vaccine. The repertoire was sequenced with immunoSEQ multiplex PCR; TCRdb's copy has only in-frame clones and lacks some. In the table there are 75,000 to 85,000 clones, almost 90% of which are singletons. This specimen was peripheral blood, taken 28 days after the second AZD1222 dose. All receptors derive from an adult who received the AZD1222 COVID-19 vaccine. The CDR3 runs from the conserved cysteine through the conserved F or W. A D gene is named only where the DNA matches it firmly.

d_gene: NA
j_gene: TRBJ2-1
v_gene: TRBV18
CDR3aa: CASSPPDGREQFF
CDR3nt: TGTGCCAGCTCACCACCGGACGGTCGTGAGCAGTTCTTC

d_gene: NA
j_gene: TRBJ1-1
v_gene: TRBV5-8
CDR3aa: CASSLWGQNEAFF
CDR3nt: TGTGCCAGCAGCTTGTGGGGGCAGAATGAAGCTTTCTTT

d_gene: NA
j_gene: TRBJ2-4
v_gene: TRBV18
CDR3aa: CASSPPGWTEGDDIQYF
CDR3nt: TGTGCCAGCTCACCACCGGGATGGACCGAGGGAGACGACATTCAGTACTTC

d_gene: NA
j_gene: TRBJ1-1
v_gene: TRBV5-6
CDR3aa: CASSLSANTEAFF
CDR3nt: TGTGCCAGCAGCTTGTCAGCGAACACTGAAGCTTTCTTT

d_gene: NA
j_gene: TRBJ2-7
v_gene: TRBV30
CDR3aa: CAWSPRLVHEQYF
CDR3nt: TGTGCCTGGAGTCCTCGGTTGGTCCACGAGCAGTACTTC

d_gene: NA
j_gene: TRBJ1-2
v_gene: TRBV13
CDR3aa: CASSLVPGISYGYTF
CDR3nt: TGTGCCAGCAGCTTAGTTCCAGGGATTAGTTATGGCTACACCTTC

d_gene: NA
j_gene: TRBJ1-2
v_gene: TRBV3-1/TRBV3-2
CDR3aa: CASSQESPGGYTF
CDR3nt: TGTGCCAGCAGCCAAGAGAGTCCGGGTGGCTACACCTTC

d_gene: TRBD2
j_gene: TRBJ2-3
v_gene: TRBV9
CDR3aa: CASSVSGGGRTDTQYF
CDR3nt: TGTGCCAGCAGCGTATCTGGCGGGGGGCGCACAGATACGCAGTATTTT

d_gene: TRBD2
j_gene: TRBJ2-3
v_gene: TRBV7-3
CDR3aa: CASGLYPLTSGLSTDTQYF
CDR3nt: TGTGCCAGCGGTCTATACCCTTTGACTAGCGGCCTTAGCACAGATACGCAGTATTTT

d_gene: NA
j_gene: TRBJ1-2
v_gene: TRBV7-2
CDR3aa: CASSPRVTYGYTF
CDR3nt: TGTGCCAGCAGCCCCAGGGTCACCTATGGCTACACCTTC

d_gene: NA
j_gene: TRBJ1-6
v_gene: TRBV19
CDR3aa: CASSSAGTENSPLHF
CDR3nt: TGTGCCAGTAGTTCGGCCGGGACCGAAAATTCACCCCTCCACTTT

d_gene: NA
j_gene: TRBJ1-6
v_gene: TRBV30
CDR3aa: CAWSVFGRPSPLHF
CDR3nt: TGTGCCTGGAGTGTTTTTGGCAGGCCATCACCCCTCCACTTT